These 15 T cell receptor beta chains originate from one sample sequenced in a study of metastatic and nonmetastatic thyroid tumors. TCRdb reprocessed the PCR reads via MiXCR. The data contain around 44,000 clones, 28% of them singletons. No treatment of any kind had been given to any patient before thyroid surgery. Sequenced material: blood. The receptors were gathered from a male donor with papillary thyroid cancer or a benign thyroid nodule (not recorded which). Some clones in this sample may be carry-over from other donors' samples.

This chain uses TRBV20-1 with TRBJ1-6, with D maybe TRBD1 (5 bases). V was trimmed by 1 base and J by 7 bases, leaving 17 bases between them. CDR1 and CDR2 from the germline V gene are DFQATT and SNEGSKA (reference sequence). The CDR3 runs 16 residues. CDR3 amino acids: CSARGLGGGLNSPLHF. The CDR3 nucleotides read TGCAGTGCTAGAGGTTTGGGGGGGGGATTAAATTCACCCCTCCACTTT.

In its sample, this clone was seen many times. The DNA for the CDR3 is TGTGCCAGCAGCCTACGGGACGTTAGCACAGATACGCAGTATTTT. This sequence encodes CASSLRDVSTDTQYF. This rearrangement joins TRBV28 to TRBJ2-3, with D perhaps given as TRBD1 or TRBD2 (5 bases each). V lost 6 bases and J lost 0, with 13 bases in between. The V gene's germline CDR1 is MDHEN and CDR2 SYDVKM. The CDR3 is made up of 15 amino acids.

This clone was observed many times. The CDR3 sequence: CASSQLTGAGELFF. CDR3 nucleotide sequence: TGCGCCAGCAGCCAACTTACAGGGGCCGGGGAGCTGTTTTTT. This chain joins TRBV4-1 and TRBJ2-2; 7 nucleotides align to TRBD1. The V and J ends lost 2 bases and 6 bases, in that order; junction bases with no gene match: 3. Germline V gives CDR1 MGHRA, CDR2 YSYEKL. This CDR3 has 14 residues.

This clone occurred many times. The V and J genes are TRBV3-1 and TRBJ2-1, with 7 bases fitting TRBD1. Germline V CDR1 and CDR2: LGHDT, YNNKEL (reference sequence). The CDR3 contains 13 residues. V lost 6 bases and J lost 7; bases outside the gene matches: 6. CDR3 DNA sequence: TGTGCCAGCAGACGACAGGGACGGAATGAGCAGTTCTTC. Encoded protein: CASRRQGRNEQFF.

The rearrangement links TRBV24-1 to TRBJ2-2; 9 nucleotides match TRBD2. With V trimmed by 5 bases and J by 5 bases, 8 bases remained unmatched. The CDR3 runs 16 residues. Germline V CDR1 and CDR2: KGHDR, SFDVKD. The CDR3 DNA sequence: TGTGCCACCAGTGCCGTAGCGGGAGTGGAGACCGGGGAGCTGTTTTTT. This codes for CATSAVAGVETGELFF.

This CDR3 reads CSAFRDRSYEQYF. The CDR3 region has the DNA TGCAGTGCTTTCCGAGACAGGAGCTACGAGCAGTACTTC. V and J are TRBV20-1 and TRBJ2-7, with a possible D match to TRBD1 (6 bases). The CDR3 extends over 13 amino acids. Germline assignment: CDR1 DFQATT and CDR2 SNEGSKA (reference sequence). Between the trimmed V and J ends, which lost 5 bases and 3 bases, there was a span of 14 bases.

This clone has ten or more counts. The V gene is TRBV19, the J gene TRBJ2-7; 7 bases align to TRBD1. Germline loops: CDR1 LNHDA, CDR2 SQIVND (reference sequence). Losses at the gene ends were 4 bases for V and 2 bases for J; bases not matched to a gene: 2. This CDR3 contains 13 residues. The CDR3 reads CASSTGQPYEQYF. DNA of the CDR3: TGTGCCAGTAGTACGGGACAGCCCTACGAGCAGTACTTC.

The J gene is TRBJ2-7, the V gene TRBV29-1; 8 bases fit TRBD1. The junction had 6 bases not matched to a gene; V was cut back by 4 bases and J by 4 bases. The CDR3 covers 13 residues. Germline V gene sequence: CDR1 SQVTM, CDR2 ANQGSEA. CDR3: CSVVGTGRYEQYF. The DNA of the CDR3 is TGCAGCGTTGTTGGGACAGGTCGTTACGAGCAGTACTTC.

This clone was observed many times. The V gene is TRBV18, the J gene TRBJ2-6; a weak D match, TRBD1 (6 bases). The CDR3 loop spans 19 amino acids. V lost 4 bases and J lost 0, with 19 bases in between. Germline values: CDR1 KGHSH, CDR2 LQKENI. The CDR3: CASSQSPGTPFSGANVLTF. The CDR3 DNA is TGTGCCAGCTCACAGTCGCCCGGGACACCTTTCTCTGGGGCCAACGTCCTGACTTTC.

This clone was picked up a small number of times. V usage is TRBV28 and J usage is TRBJ1-5; weak D call: TRBD1 (6 bases). V was trimmed by 2 bases and J by 4 bases, leaving 12 bases between them. Germline CDR1 reads MDHEN; CDR2 reads SYDVKM. The CDR3 length is 15 residues. This chain's CDR3 is CASSLVGGTNQPQHF. The CDR3 region has the DNA TGTGCCAGCAGTTTAGTAGGGGGGACGAATCAGCCCCAGCATTTT.

The chain carries TRBV10-1 and TRBJ2-7; D unresolved. The CDR3 has 12 residues. The germline V gene encodes CDR1 WNHNN and CDR2 SYGVQD (reference sequence). Trimming left V 2 bases short and J 4 bases short, with 6 bases between. The chain's CDR3 is CASSETGYEQYF. CDR3 sequence (DNA): TGCGCCAGCAGTGAGACCGGATACGAGCAGTACTTC.

The chain links TRBV20-1 to TRBJ2-7, with unresolved D. The germline CDR1 and CDR2 sequences are DFQATT and SNEGSKA (reference sequence). The CDR3 runs to 14 residues. V was cut by 4 bases and J by 10 bases, with 23 bases left in between. CDR3 residues: CSAISGRYSVDQYF. In DNA form, the CDR3 reads TGCAGTGCTATCTCCGGCCGTTACTCGGTCGATCAGTACTTC.

As to this clone: An end of the junction does not agree with germline; a read error may underlie this. J is TRBJ1-2 and V is TRBV27; TRBD1 matches 10 bases. Germline V lookup: CDR1 MNHEY, CDR2 SMNVEV (reference sequence). The CDR3 has 18 residues. The chain's CDR3 is CASSLAGTGATANSGNTF. The CDR3 DNA is TGTGCCAGCAGTTTGGCCGGGACAGGGGCCACAGCTAACTCTGGCAACACCTTC.

The chain uses TRBV18 and TRBJ1-1, with D uncertain. This CDR3 contains 13 residues. Trimming took off 5 bases at V and 1 base at J, with 8 bases between the two ends. CDR1 is KGHSH and CDR2 is LQKENI in the germline V gene. The chain's CDR3 is CASSEGENTEAFF. CDR3 nucleotide sequence: TGTGCCAGCTCAGAGGGCGAGAACACTGAAGCTTTCTTT.

This clone appeared many times. Germline and junction disagree at one end, which may indicate a read error. This chain joins TRBV3-1 and TRBJ2-1, with D possibly called TRBD1 or TRBD2 (5 bases each). The CDR3 loop spans 13 amino acids. Germline assignment: CDR1 LGHDT and CDR2 YNNKEL (reference sequence). The CDR3 region is CASSPTTEGRILF. In DNA, the CDR3 is TGTGCCAGCAGCCCAACGACCGAGGGGCGCATCCTTTTC.